The sequence of this T cell receptor beta chain was determined in a study of PD-1 and CTLA-4 blockade in melanoma. Here immunoSEQ multiplex PCR was the method, and the copy in TCRdb shows in-frame clones only, minus some. This table has 20,000 to 25,000 clones, about 91% appearing once. V shed 1 base and J 0 bases; nucleotides not matched to a gene: 4. The germline CDR1 and CDR2 sequences are SGHDT and YYEEEE. The CDR3 contains 16 residues. Sequencing was performed on CD8+ T cells from peripheral blood, taken before anti-PD-1 treatment. This TCR was recovered from a human donor with melanoma. The rearrangement links TRBV5-6 to TRBJ2-7, with 10 bases aligning to TRBD2. The CDR3 is CASSLLGLANSYEQYF. The CDR3 DNA reads as TGTGCCAGCAGCTTGTTGGGACTAGCGAACTCCTACGAGCAGTACTTC.